These T cell receptor beta chains were read from a single sample in a study of blood T cell repertoires in COVID-19. Some clones are missing from TCRdb's copy, which holds only in-frame ones; the method was immunoSEQ multiplex PCR. This table has approximately 50,000 clones, more than 70% appearing once. What was sequenced was peripheral blood. The receptors derive from a man between 60 and 75 years old with acute or convalescent COVID-19. CDR3s include the opening cysteine and the closing phenylalanine or tryptophan. The order of the fields is D gene, V gene, clone size, J gene, CDR3 length, CDR3 DNA, CDR3 protein. The D gene is left open where the match is weak. Clone size, where shown, is once, few, many, or a class for clones that have expanded.

-	TRBV7-9	few	TRBJ1-2	14	TGTGCCAGCAGCCAGACAGACACAAACTATGGCTACACCTTC	CASSQTDTNYGYTF
-	TRBV11-2	-	TRBJ2-7	15	TGTGCCAGCAGCCCCGGGTCAGGGTTCGCCTACGAGCAGTACTTC	CASSPGSGFAYEQYF
-	TRBV15	-	TRBJ1-2	13	TGTGCCACCACGGGGGGTACCCTGGGTGGCTACACCTTC	CATTGGTLGGYTF
TRBD2	TRBV28	-	TRBJ2-1	12	TGTGCCAGCAGGCTCGCCGGGACTACGACGTTCTTC	CASRLAGTTTFF
TRBD2	TRBV5-1	-	TRBJ2-1	15	TGCGCCAGCAGCGGTAGCGGGAGCTCCTACAATGAGCAGTTCTTC	CASSGSGSSYNEQFF
TRBD1	TRBV5-1	-	TRBJ1-4	14	TGCGCCAGCAGCAAGGGACAGGGTGGTGAAAAACTGTTTTTT	CASSKGQGGEKLFF
-	TRBV6-4	-	TRBJ2-1	16	TGTGCCAGCAGTCCCCAGGTAGGCCTACTCTACAATGAGCAGTTCTTC	CASSPQVGLLYNEQFF
TRBD1	TRBV5-1	-	TRBJ1-1	15	TGCGCCAGCAGCTCACAGGGGGATATGAGCACTGAAGCTTTCTTT	CASSSQGDMSTEAFF
-	TRBV18	-	TRBJ2-1	15	TGTGCCAGCTCACCAGGGGTAGCGGTATACAATGAGCAGTTCTTC	CASSPGVAVYNEQFF
-	TRBV28	once	TRBJ1-1	14	TGTGCCAGCAGTTCCCCCGGACAGAGTCCTGAAGCTTTCTTT	CASSSPGQSPEAFF
-	TRBV28	once	TRBJ1-2	12	TGTGCCAGCAGTTCGAGTAACTATGGCTACACCTTC	CASSSSNYGYTF
-	TRBV5-6	-	TRBJ1-1	15	TGTGCCAGCAGCTTTTGGAGGTTGCGGAACACTGAAGCTTTCTTT	CASSFWRLRNTEAFF
TRBD1	TRBV5-1	-	TRBJ2-5	14	TGCGCCAGCAGCCCGCAGGGGGCCCAAGAGACCCAGTACTTC	CASSPQGAQETQYF
TRBD2	TRBV5-4	-	TRBJ2-7	14	TGTGCCAGCAGCTTTGCGGGAGCCCCCTACGAGCAGTACTTC	CASSFAGAPYEQYF
TRBD2	TRBV16	-	TRBJ2-5	17	TGTGCCAGCAGTTTTCTAGCGGGAGGGCCCTCAACAGAGACCCAGTACTTC	CASSFLAGGPSTETQYF
TRBD2	TRBV24-1	-	TRBJ2-1	13	TGTGCCACCAGTGATGGGGGGGTCCATGAGCAGTTCTTC	CATSDGGVHEQFF
-	TRBV28	-	TRBJ2-2	16	TGTGCCAGCAGTTTAGTAGGGGGGGATTTGACCGGGGAGCTGTTTTTT	CASSLVGGDLTGELFF
-	TRBV11-2	-	TRBJ1-1	14	TGTGCCAGCAGCCCTAAGACACCGAACACTGAAGCTTTCTTT	CASSPKTPNTEAFF
-	TRBV10-2	-	TRBJ1-5	15	TGCGCCAGCAGTGTCATGACCACGGGGAATCAGCCCCAGCATTTT	CASSVMTTGNQPQHF
TRBD1	TRBV10-3	-	TRBJ2-3	15	TGTGCCATCAGGAGGGACAGGGAACGCACAGATACGCAGTATTTT	CAIRRDRERTDTQYF
-	TRBV7-3	-	TRBJ2-1	13	TGTGCCAGCAGCCCATGGGGACTGAATGAGCAGTTCTTC	CASSPWGLNEQFF
-	TRBV27	once	TRBJ1-2	17	TGTGCCAGCAGTTTATCCCATCTCAGCGTGATTAACTATGGCTACACCTTC	CASSLSHLSVINYGYTF
-	TRBV28	-	TRBJ2-7	12	TGTGCCAGCAGTTTACCGGCAGGAGGAGAGTACTTC	CASSLPAGGEYF
TRBD2	TRBV19	-	TRBJ2-1	17	TGTGCCAGTAGTATGAGGGGACTAGCGGGCCCTGGGAATGAGCAGTTCTTC	CASSMRGLAGPGNEQFF
TRBD2	TRBV2	medium-sized	TRBJ2-7	15	TGTGCCAGCAGTGAGGGACTAGCGGTCTCCTACGAGCAGTACTTC	CASSEGLAVSYEQYF
-	TRBV20-1	-	TRBJ2-7	16	TGCAGTGCTAGTCTAGAGGGTGAGAGAAGCTCCTACGAGCAGTACTTC	CSASLEGERSSYEQYF
TRBD2	TRBV9	-	TRBJ2-5	16	TGTGCCAGCGGGGAACTAGCGGGAGGGTCGCAAGAGACCCAGTACTTC	CASGELAGGSQETQYF
TRBD2	TRBV5-1	-	TRBJ2-2	19	TGCGCCAGCAGCTCCACCGGGACTAGCGGGAGGGCCAGCACCGGGGAGCTGTTTTTT	CASSSTGTSGRASTGELFF
-	TRBV7-8	-	TRBJ1-1	15	TGTGCCAGCAGCTTAGCGCTGCAGGGCCTAAGGGAAGCTTTCTTT	CASSLALQGLREAFF
-	TRBV12-3/TRBV12-4	-	TRBJ1-2	13	TGTGCCAGCACTAGGACAGCTAACTATGGCTACACCTTC	CASTRTANYGYTF
TRBD1	TRBV18	-	TRBJ1-1	14	TGTGCCAGCTCACGAGGACAGGGGTCAACTGAAGCTTTCTTT	CASSRGQGSTEAFF
-	TRBV12-3/TRBV12-4	-	TRBJ2-5	13	TGTGCCAGCAGTTTGTGGCAGGGGGAGACCCAGTACTTC	CASSLWQGETQYF
-	TRBV28	-	TRBJ1-2	16	TGTGCCAGCAGTTTTTCTGGTCTTGGGCAGCAATATGGCTACACCTTC	CASSFSGLGQQYGYTF
TRBD1	TRBV7-9	-	TRBJ2-2	14	TGTGCCAGCAGCTTAGGACAGGGTACCGGGGAGCTGTTTTTT	CASSLGQGTGELFF
-	TRBV7-6	-	TRBJ2-5	14	TGTGCCAGCAGCCCCAGGGCGGACCCAGAGACCCAGTACTTC	CASSPRADPETQYF
TRBD2	TRBV10-3	-	TRBJ2-3	12	TGTGCCGTCGGGCGGGAGCCAGATACGCAGTATTTT	CAVGREPDTQYF
TRBD1	TRBV11-3	-	TRBJ2-2	16	TGTGCCAGCAGCTTGGGACAGGGGGCGAACACCGGGGAGCTGTTTTTT	CASSLGQGANTGELFF
TRBD1	TRBV7-6	-	TRBJ2-1	15	TGTGCCAGCAGCTACCGGGACAGGAGCTACAATGAGCAGTTCTTC	CASSYRDRSYNEQFF
-	TRBV29-1	-	TRBJ2-5	13	TGCAGCGTGGACTCGACTAGACAGGAGACCCAGTACTTC	CSVDSTRQETQYF
-	TRBV29-1	-	TRBJ2-7	12	TGCAGCGTTGTAAACTTCCCCTACGAGCAGTACTTC	CSVVNFPYEQYF
-	TRBV5-6	-	TRBJ1-5	15	TGTGCCAGCAGCTCACACGACTATAGCAATCAGCCCCAGCATTTT	CASSSHDYSNQPQHF
-	TRBV5-1	-	TRBJ2-5	15	TGCGCCAGCAGCTTGGGGGACACCTTCCAAGAGACCCAGTACTTC	CASSLGDTFQETQYF
-	TRBV5-5	-	TRBJ1-6	15	TGTGCCAGCCAACGGGGAGGGACCTCAGCGTCACCCCTCCACTTT	CASQRGGTSASPLHF
-	TRBV25-1	-	TRBJ2-5	13	TGTGCCAGCAGTGCCCAGGCTCAAGAGACCCAGTACTTC	CASSAQAQETQYF
TRBD2	TRBV24-1	-	TRBJ2-1	18	TGTGCCACCAGTCCTACTACTAGCGGGAGCGGGTCCTACAATGAGCAGTTCTTC	CATSPTTSGSGSYNEQFF
TRBD1	TRBV10-3	-	TRBJ2-1	15	TGTGCCATCAGGGACCGACAGGGGCTCTACAATGAGCAGTTCTTC	CAIRDRQGLYNEQFF
-	TRBV24-1	-	TRBJ1-2	14	TGTGCCACCAGTGACCCGACAGGCGTAAATGGCTACACCTTC	CATSDPTGVNGYTF
TRBD1	TRBV2	-	TRBJ2-1	19	TGTGCCAGCAGTGATCGGGACAGGGGGCCCCACTCCTTATACAATGAGCAGTTCTTC	CASSDRDRGPHSLYNEQFF
-	TRBV28	-	TRBJ2-5	11	TGTGCCAGCAGCGGGGGGCGGACCCAGTACTTC	CASSGGRTQYF
TRBD1	TRBV28	once	TRBJ1-2	14	TGTGCCAGCAGTTTGGGGGGACAGGGTCGTGGCTACACCTTC	CASSLGGQGRGYTF
TRBD2	TRBV27	-	TRBJ2-3	21	TGTGCCAGCAGTTTATTTGCGCTAGCGGGGTATACTGTTGTTAGCACAGATACGCAGTATTTT	CASSLFALAGYTVVSTDTQYF
TRBD1	TRBV19	-	TRBJ1-1	17	TGTGCCAGTACCCGAAGTGACAGGGCTACAGTGAACACTGAAGCTTTCTTT	CASTRSDRATVNTEAFF
-	TRBV5-1	-	TRBJ1-2	14	TGCGCCAGCAGGGGGGACGAGGAGGGGAATGGCTACACCTTC	CASRGDEEGNGYTF
TRBD2	TRBV4-2	-	TRBJ2-1	16	TGTGTCAGCAGCCAAGTGGGCGGGAGGGCCATCTATGAGCAGTTCTTC	CVSSQVGGRAIYEQFF
TRBD1	TRBV6-5	-	TRBJ1-2	11	TGTGCCAGCACAGGGGGCTATGGCTACACCTTC	CASTGGYGYTF
-	TRBV6-5	-	TRBJ2-1	14	TGTGCCAGCACCCCTCGCGCAGGGGGACTTGAGCAGTTCTTC	CASTPRAGGLEQFF
TRBD1	TRBV6-5	-	TRBJ1-2	14	TGTGCCAGCAGTTTCTCCGGGACAGGGAGCGGCTACACCTTC	CASSFSGTGSGYTF